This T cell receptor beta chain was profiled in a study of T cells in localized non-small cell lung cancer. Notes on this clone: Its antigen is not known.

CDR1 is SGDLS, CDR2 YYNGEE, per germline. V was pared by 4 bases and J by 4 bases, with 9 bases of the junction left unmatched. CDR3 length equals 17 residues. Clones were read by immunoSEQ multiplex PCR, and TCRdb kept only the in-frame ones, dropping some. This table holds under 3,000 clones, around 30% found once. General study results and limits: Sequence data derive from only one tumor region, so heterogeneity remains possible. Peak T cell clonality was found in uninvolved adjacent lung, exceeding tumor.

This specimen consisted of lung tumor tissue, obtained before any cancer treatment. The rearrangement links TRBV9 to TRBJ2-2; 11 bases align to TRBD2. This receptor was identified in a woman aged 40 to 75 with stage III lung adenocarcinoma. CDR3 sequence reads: CASSLFSGGARTGELFF. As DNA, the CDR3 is TGTGCCAGCAGCCTGTTTAGCGGGGGGGCCCGCACCGGGGAGCTGTTTTTT.